A selection of T cell receptor beta chains follows, all from one sample in a study of siplizumab effects on memory and regulatory T cells. Only in-frame clones appear in the TCRdb table, and some are missing; sequencing was by immunoSEQ multiplex PCR. The top ten clones hold 1.5% to 2% of a sample with about 69,000 clones, 75% to 90% of them seen once. The sequenced sample consisted of Tregs sorted from blood. The receptors shown here come from a human donor in good health. The CDR3 runs from the conserved cysteine through the conserved F or W. D genes are given only for firm matches. Rows give clone size only sometimes, using once, few, many, or a class for an expanded clone.

V gene	D gene	clone size	J gene	CDR3 protein	CDR3 DNA
TRBV4-3	TRBD1	.	TRBJ1-5	CASSPGQFFQPQHF	TGCGCCAGCAGCCCGGGACAGTTTTTTCAGCCCCAGCATTTT
TRBV30	TRBD2	.	TRBJ2-5	CAWGLAGVRGTQYF	TGTGCCTGGGGACTAGCGGGAGTTCGGGGGACCCAGTACTTC
TRBV5-4	TRBD1	.	TRBJ1-4	CASSLNPGQSNEKLFF	TGTGCCAGCAGCTTGAACCCGGGACAGAGTAATGAAAAACTGTTTTTT
TRBV7-8	.	.	TRBJ2-1	CASSLGTPGVQFF	TGTGCCAGCAGCTTAGGCACGCCCGGAGTGCAGTTCTTC
TRBV19	.	once	TRBJ1-1	CASSIGAMNTEAFF	TGTGCCAGTAGTATTGGGGCAATGAACACTGAAGCTTTCTTT
TRBV4-3	.	.	TRBJ1-3	CASSQDQGGYSGNTIYF	TGCGCCAGCAGCCAAGATCAAGGGGGGTACTCTGGAAACACCATATATTTT
TRBV6-1	.	.	TRBJ2-3	CASSEIWSFTDTQYF	TGTGCCAGCAGTGAAATATGGAGCTTCACAGATACGCAGTATTTT
TRBV25-1	.	.	TRBJ1-2	CASSEWKGNYGYTF	TGTGCCAGCAGTGAATGGAAAGGGAACTATGGCTACACCTTC
TRBV6-6	.	.	TRBJ1-2	CASSYYRSSNYGYTF	TGTGCCAGCAGTTATTATCGGTCCTCTAACTATGGCTACACCTTC
TRBV5-6	.	.	TRBJ2-7	CASSRSGYEQYF	TGTGCCAGCAGCCGATCAGGGTACGAGCAGTACTTC
TRBV5-1	.	.	TRBJ2-3	CASRSLAGPDTQYF	TGCGCCAGCAGATCCTTAGCAGGGCCAGATACGCAGTATTTT
TRBV11-3	.	.	TRBJ2-3	CASSKQPGTQYF	TGTGCCAGCAGCAAACAGCCTGGTACGCAGTATTTT
TRBV28	.	.	TRBJ2-7	CASSFLKVKYF	TGTGCCAGCAGTTTCTTGAAGGTAAAGTACTTC
TRBV30	TRBD1	once	TRBJ2-5	CAWSVDWTGGETQYF	TGTGCCTGGAGTGTCGACTGGACAGGAGGCGAGACCCAGTACTTC
TRBV6-1	.	.	TRBJ2-1	CASSEWRTYPYNEQFF	TGTGCCAGCAGTGAATGGAGGACCTACCCCTACAATGAGCAGTTCTTC
TRBV5-1	TRBD1	.	TRBJ1-4	CASSLQGSEKLFF	TGCGCCAGCAGCTTACAGGGGAGTGAAAAACTGTTTTTT
TRBV15	.	medium-sized	TRBJ2-4	CATSHRVGAKNIQYF	TGTGCCACCAGCCACCGAGTGGGAGCCAAAAACATTCAGTACTTC
TRBV6-5	.	.	TRBJ2-5	CASSDLTQYF	TGTGCCAGCAGTGACCTGACCCAGTACTTC
TRBV7-9	TRBD1	once	TRBJ2-4	CASSLVSGGGNIQYF	TGTGCCAGCAGCTTAGTATCAGGGGGCGGAAACATTCAGTACTTC
TRBV11-3	.	.	TRBJ2-5	CASSFGGQETQYF	TGTGCCAGCAGCTTCGGGGGACAAGAGACCCAGTACTTC
TRBV6-4	.	.	TRBJ2-7	CASSDSRNLPYEQYF	TGTGCCAGCAGTGACTCGAGAAACTTACCATACGAGCAGTACTTC
TRBV18	.	few	TRBJ1-4	CASSPRSGLKLFF	TGTGCCAGCTCACCACGGTCTGGATTAAAGCTGTTTTTT
TRBV30	.	.	TRBJ1-5	CAWRGGAGQPQHF	TGTGCCTGGAGGGGGGGCGCGGGTCAGCCCCAGCATTTT
TRBV27	.	few	TRBJ1-5	CASSPRSGQPQHF	TGTGCCAGCAGTCCCCGGTCGGGACAGCCCCAGCATTTT
TRBV5-4	TRBD2	.	TRBJ2-3	CASSLVSGGAQYF	TGTGCCAGCAGCTTGGTTTCGGGGGGGGCGCAGTATTTT
TRBV29-1	.	.	TRBJ1-1	CSVGHGGNTEAFF	TGCAGCGTGGGCCACGGGGGGAACACTGAAGCTTTCTTT
TRBV28	.	.	TRBJ2-4	CASALTGPLAKNIQYF	TGTGCCAGTGCCTTAACAGGGCCTCTAGCCAAAAACATTCAGTACTTC
TRBV27	TRBD2	.	TRBJ2-2	CASSFWGGTGELFF	TGTGCCAGCAGTTTTTGGGGGGGCACCGGGGAGCTGTTTTTT